These T cell receptor beta chains were read from a single sample in a study of blood T cell repertoires in COVID-19. Clones were sequenced by immunoSEQ multiplex PCR, and TCRdb holds only the in-frame ones, with some missing. The sample lists approximately 200,000 clones, around 89% occurring once. The sample comprised PBMCs or T cells enriched from blood (not recorded which). Receptors were obtained from a man aged 25 to 45 who had recovered from COVID-19. CDR3s include the opening cysteine and the closing phenylalanine or tryptophan.

>TRBJ1-2|TRBV7-8
CASSERTGGGYTF
>TRBJ1-2|TRBV4-2
CASSQDQVPLYGYTF
>TRBJ1-6|TRBV21-1
CASSKDGRVRSPLHF
>TRBJ2-7|TRBV5-8
CASSIYYEQYF
>TRBJ2-7|TRBV10-3
CAISEIVDISYEQYF
>TRBJ1-4|TRBV7-9
CASSLWQEANEKLFF
>TRBJ2-3|TRBV24-1
CATSDLTSGGAGDTQYF
>TRBJ2-2|TRBV3-1/TRBV3-2
CASSQTPRTDWGTGELFF
>TRBJ2-2|TRBV6-5
CASSRSSGSGELFF
>TRBJ2-1|TRBV4-3
CASSQDPALAGTYNEQFF
>TRBJ1-6|TRBV6-5
CASGQTGYNSPLHF
>TRBJ2-7|TRBV21-1
CASPLLGRATYEQYF
>TRBJ2-3|TRBV6-5
CASSYRDSATDTQYF
>TRBJ2-7|TRBV19
CASSIVSGDYEQYF
>TRBJ2-7|TRBV24-1
CATSDRGEGRGYEQYF
>TRBJ1-4|TRBV18
CASSPGTGTTNEKLFF
>TRBJ2-7|TRBV4-1
CASSQDLAGGYEQYF
>TRBJ2-5|TRBV18
CASSPPGIPRRGQETQYF
>TRBJ1-1|TRBV5-8
CASIRGYSGNTEAFF
>TRBJ1-6|TRBV7-9
CASSPQGLDSPLHF
>TRBJ2-7|TRBV2
CASRLLAGGYYEQYF
>TRBJ1-4|TRBV10-3
CAIRQDGGNEKLFF
>TRBJ2-3|TRBV27
CASSPTSGRSSTDTQYF
>TRBJ1-1|TRBV10-3
CAIGGQGINTEAFF
>TRBJ2-3|TRBV6-5
CASSYLDSSTDTQYF
>TRBJ2-3|TRBV5-1
CASSLVAGGTDTQYF
>TRBJ1-5|TRBV5-1
CASSLWFRFLHSHF
>TRBJ2-5|TRBV29-1
CSVTRQETQYF
>TRBJ2-7|TRBV5-1
CASSLEGYEQYF
>TRBJ2-5|TRBV4-2
CASSEVDGQGSETQYF
>TRBJ2-7|TRBV18
CASSSLTYEQYF
>TRBJ1-3|TRBV10-2
CASKSGGNSGNTIYF
>TRBJ1-1|TRBV25-1
CASRRTGMGNTEAFF
>TRBJ2-2|TRBV5-1
CASSSGKDRGRIDTGELFF
>TRBJ2-5|TRBV10-2
CASMGRNQETQYF
>TRBJ2-1|TRBV2
CASTRTSGGGEQFF
>TRBJ2-3|TRBV3-1/TRBV3-2
CASSQSVDTQYF
>TRBJ1-1|TRBV2
CASSVVTEAFF
>TRBJ2-1|TRBV10-1
CASSAYPTDYNEQFF
>TRBJ1-1|TRBV4-3
CASSQGPIGRAEAFF
>TRBJ2-7|TRBV27
CASSPLDPGTYEQYF
>TRBJ2-3|TRBV9
CASSDTPRDSSTDTQYF
>TRBJ2-7|TRBV7-2
CASSLGTSAEQYF
>TRBJ2-1|TRBV12-3/TRBV12-4
CASSSSSYNEQFF
>TRBJ2-6|TRBV5-1
CASSLRDRHFSGANVLTF
>TRBJ2-7|TRBV6-1
CASSEFRLSYEQYF
>TRBJ2-1|TRBV27
CASSPVSRDNEQFF
>TRBJ2-7|TRBV19
CASSIIGTGTHEQYF
>TRBJ1-1|TRBV18
CASSPPGIGMNTEAFF